This T cell receptor beta chain stems from a study of cytomegalovirus exposure and HLA in healthy donors. The overall study: Clustering assigned 70% to 85% of the roughly 370 genotyped donors to the Caucasian-associated ancestry cluster.

The PCR was carried out with 60 Vbeta primers and 13 Jbeta primers. The assay was immunoSEQ multiplex PCR, and TCRdb's table has in-frame clones only and misses some. The sample has roughly 61,000 clones; 65% to 85% are singletons. Notes on the study in general: Researchers reported in a later analysis that a missense DCLRE1C variant was tied to TCR beta V- and J-gene trimming.

For this clone: Its antigen is unknown.

The CDR3 is 15 residues long. With V trimmed by 7 bases and J by 2 bases, 5 bases remained unmatched. Germline values: CDR1 MRHNA, CDR2 SNTAGT. The sequence was collected from a male donor in good health and CMV-seronegative. The specimen was PBMCs. The rearrangement uses TRBV6-4 and TRBJ2-3; TRBD2 matches 11 bases. In DNA, the CDR3 is TGTGCCAGCACTCCGACTAGCGGGGACACAGATACGCAGTATTTT. Its translation: CASTPTSGDTDTQYF.